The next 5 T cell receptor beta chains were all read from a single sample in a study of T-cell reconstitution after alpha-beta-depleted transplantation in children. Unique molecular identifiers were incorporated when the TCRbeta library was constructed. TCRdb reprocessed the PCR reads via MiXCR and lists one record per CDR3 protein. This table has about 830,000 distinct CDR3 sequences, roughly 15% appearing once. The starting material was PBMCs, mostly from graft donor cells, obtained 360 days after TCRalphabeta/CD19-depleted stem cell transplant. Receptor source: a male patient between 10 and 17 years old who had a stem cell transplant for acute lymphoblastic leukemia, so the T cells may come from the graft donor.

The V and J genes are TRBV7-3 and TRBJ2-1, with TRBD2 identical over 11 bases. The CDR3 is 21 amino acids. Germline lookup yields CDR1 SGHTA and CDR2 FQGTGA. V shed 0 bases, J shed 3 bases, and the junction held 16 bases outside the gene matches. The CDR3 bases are TGTGCCAGCAGCTTAACGGGCGGGCTAGCGGGAGGTGACAGACACTACAATGAGCAGTTCTTC. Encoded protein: CASSLTGGLAGGDRHYNEQFF. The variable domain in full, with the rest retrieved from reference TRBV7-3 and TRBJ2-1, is GAGVSQTPSNKVTEKGKYVELRCDPISGHTALYWYRQSLGQGPEFLIYFQGTGAADDSGLPNDRFFAVRPEGSVSTLKIQRTERGDSAVYLCASSLTGGLAGGDRHYNEQFFGPGTRLTVL.

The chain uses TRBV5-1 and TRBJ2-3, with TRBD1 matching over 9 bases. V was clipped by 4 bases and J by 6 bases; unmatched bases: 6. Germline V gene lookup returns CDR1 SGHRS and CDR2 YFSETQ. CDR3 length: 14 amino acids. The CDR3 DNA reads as TGCGCCAGCAGCAGAACAGGGGGCGAGGATACGCAGTATTTT. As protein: CASSRTGGEDTQYF.

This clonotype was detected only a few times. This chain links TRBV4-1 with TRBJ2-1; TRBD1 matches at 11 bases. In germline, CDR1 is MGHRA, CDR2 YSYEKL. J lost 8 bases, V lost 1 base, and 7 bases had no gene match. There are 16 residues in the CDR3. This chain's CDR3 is CASSQGPGQGGYEQFF. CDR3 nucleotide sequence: TGCGCCAGCAGCCAAGGGCCGGGACAGGGGGGATATGAGCAGTTCTTC.

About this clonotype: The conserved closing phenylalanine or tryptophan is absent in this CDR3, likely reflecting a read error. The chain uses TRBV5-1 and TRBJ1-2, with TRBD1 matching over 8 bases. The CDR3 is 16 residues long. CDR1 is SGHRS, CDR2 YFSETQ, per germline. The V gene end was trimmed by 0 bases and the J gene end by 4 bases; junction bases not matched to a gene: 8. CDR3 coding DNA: TGCGCCAGCAGCTTGGACGGGCGGGGACAGGTCTATGGCTACACCTAC. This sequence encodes CASSLDGRGQVYGYTY.

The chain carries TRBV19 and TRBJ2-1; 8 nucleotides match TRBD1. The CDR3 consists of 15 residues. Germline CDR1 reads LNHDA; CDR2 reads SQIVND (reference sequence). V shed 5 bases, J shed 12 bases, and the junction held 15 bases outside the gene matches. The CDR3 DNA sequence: TGTGCCAGTAGTTTGGACAGGGTGCTTGGAGGGGGGCAGTTCTTC. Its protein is CASSLDRVLGGGQFF.